Detailed here is one T cell receptor beta chain. Only in-frame clones appear in the TCRdb table, and some are missing; sequencing was by immunoSEQ multiplex PCR. This table has approximately 37,000 clones, around 40% appearing once. Time point reported: after neoadjuvant nivolumab, at surgical resection. The data were obtained in a study of neoadjuvant anti-PD-1 for oral cavity cancer. The source material was tumor tissue, sampled after nivolumab (anti-PD-1) treatment. This sequence originates from a person between 35 and 79 years old with oral cavity squamous cell carcinoma.

CDR3 protein: CASSPLGQTLGELFF. The CDR3 nucleotides read TGTGCCAGCTCACCACTCGGACAAACCCTCGGGGAGCTGTTTTTT. The chain combines TRBV18 with TRBJ2-2, with a possible D match to TRBD1 (5 bases). Germline V gives CDR1 KGHSH, CDR2 LQKENI. The V gene lost 1 base and the J gene lost 7 bases, with 13 bases spanning the gap. This CDR3 has 15 amino acids.